The TCR beta chain under discussion was sequenced for a study of blood T cell repertoires in COVID-19. Across the whole study: Samples taken during acute and convalescent COVID-19 were collected in the United States, Italy and Spain. PBMCs, B-cell-depleted T cells, or T cells were the source of the cDNA or gDNA that made up the material.

CDR1 and CDR2 from the germline V gene are KGHDR and SFDVKD. The J segment lost 4 bases and the V segment lost 4 bases, leaving 9 bases of the junction unmatched. The CDR3 has 16 residues. How the authors handled the data: Nucleated cell number was recorded as an estimate derived from reference gene primer amplification. Clones were sequenced by immunoSEQ multiplex PCR, and TCRdb holds only the in-frame ones, with some missing. That table gives V, J and clone size, and the DNA gave D and trimming. The sample yields roughly 120,000 clones, 86% seen once. Sample: peripheral blood. The V call is TRBV24-1, the J call TRBJ2-3; TRBD2 aligns across 8 bases. This TCR was recovered from a man aged 65-85 years who had recovered from COVID-19. CDR3 nucleotide sequence: TGTGCCACCAGTGACTTGGATGGGACTAGTGCAGATACGCAGTATTTT. Protein: CATSDLDGTSADTQYF.